The 7 T cell receptor beta chains reported below all come from one sample, sequenced in a study of identical twins. TCRdb redid the calling of the 5' RACE reads with MiXCR, one entry per CDR3 protein. The sample contains about 530,000 distinct CDR3 sequences, around 22% of which appear only once. In addition, the sample was reused for a study of yellow fever vaccine responses in identical twins.

Sequencing was carried out using CD4+ T cells sorted from blood. The receptors shown here come from a woman aged 18-30 years in good health.

A few counts support this clonotype. The chain joins TRBV20-1 to TRBJ1-6; no reliable D call. V dropped 5 bases and J dropped 10 bases, with 18 bases sitting between them. The CDR3 length is 14 residues. Germline loops: CDR1 DFQATT, CDR2 SNEGSKA (reference sequence). CDR3 DNA: TGCAGTGCTTTACGGGGAACGGCCGAATCACCCCTCCACTTT. Translating it yields CSALRGTAESPLHF.

V gene TRBV6-1 combines with J gene TRBJ2-1; TRBD2 aligns across 8 bases. Germline values: CDR1 MNHNS, CDR2 SASEGT. The ends lost 5 bases at V and 2 bases at J; junction bases unmatched: 2. There are 14 residues in the CDR3. The CDR3 DNA reads TGTGCCAGCAGTAAGGGACTAGCCTACAATGAGCAGTTCTTC. Translation: CASSKGLAYNEQFF.

The V call is TRBV21-1, the J call TRBJ2-1; the D segment call TRBD1 is taken from the table without a DNA check. TRBV21-1 is flagged as a pseudogene. The CDR3 has 15 amino acids. As DNA, the CDR3 is TGTGCCAGCAAAACTAGCGCCCCTTCGGGGAATGAGCAGTTCTTC. Translated: CASKTSAPSGNEQFF.

This clonotype was recorded a few times. The chain has TRBV5-1 and TRBJ2-1, with 13 positions matching TRBD2. The CDR3 totals 17 residues. Germline V lookup: CDR1 SGHRS, CDR2 YFSETQ. V gave up 3 bases and J gave up 7 bases; unmatched junction bases: 10. In nucleotides, the CDR3 is TGCGCCAGCAGCTCGGGGGGCGGACTAGCGGGAGCGAATGAGCAGTTCTTC. The encoded protein is CASSSGGGLAGANEQFF.

The chain is built from TRBV20-1 and TRBJ2-5; D might be TRBD2 (5 bases). Trimming left V 0 bases short and J 2 bases short, with 16 bases between. Germline loops: CDR1 DFQATT, CDR2 SNEGSKA (reference sequence). The CDR3 is 16 amino acids. The chain's CDR3 is CSARDSSAGFQETQYF. Written as DNA, the CDR3 is TGCAGTGCTAGAGATAGCAGTGCGGGCTTTCAAGAGACCCAGTACTTC.

This clonotype has just a few counts. The gene calls are TRBV5-1 and TRBJ2-7; 9 positions agree with TRBD1. J gave up 4 bases and V 10 bases, and 9 bases lay outside the gene matches. CDR1 and CDR2 from the germline V gene are SGHRS and YFSETQ. The CDR3 covers 13 residues. The CDR3 DNA is TGCGCCTCCACCGGGACAGGGTTATACGAGCAGTACTTC. The encoded protein is CASTGTGLYEQYF.

This clonotype occurred a few times. In DNA form, the CDR3 reads TGTGCCAGCAGCTCCAGAAGACTAGCGGGGGGGGAAGAGACCCAGTACTTC. Amino acid sequence: CASSSRRLAGGEETQYF. V is TRBV7-9 and J is TRBJ2-5, with 14 bases lining up with TRBD2. The J segment lost 3 bases and the V segment lost 4 bases, leaving 7 bases of the junction unmatched. The CDR3 is made up of 17 amino acids. Germline V gives CDR1 SEHNR, CDR2 FQNEAQ (reference sequence).